The 20 T cell receptor beta chains below were found in one sample sequenced in a study of beta chain features in type 1 diabetes. Sequencing targeted expressed TCRB transcripts, as all isolated RNA had been reverse transcribed. Measured with immunoSEQ multiplex PCR; TCRdb has only the in-frame clones, and not every one. The table has 860,000 or so clones, about 17% seen once; the top ten hold 0.023%. Specimen: naive CD4+ T cells from blood. These receptors all come from a woman in her late teens or twenties in good health.

This clone came up a few times. This sequence joins TRBV12-5 and TRBJ2-3, with D possibly being TRBD2 (5 bases). The CDR3 consists of 13 residues. V was shortened by 7 bases and J by 0 bases, with 8 bases between the two germline ends. Germline loops: CDR1 LGHNT, CDR2 FRNRAP. The CDR3 DNA sequence: TGTGCTAGTGCTCGCGGGAGCACAGATACGCAGTATTTT. Its protein product is CASARGSTDTQYF.

The chain combines TRBV27 with TRBJ2-5; 11 bases are a match to TRBD2. Germline V gene lookup returns CDR1 MNHEY and CDR2 SMNVEV (reference sequence). V lost 6 bases and J lost 4; bases outside the gene matches: 7. The CDR3 spans 15 residues. This CDR3 reads CASSFTSGSGETQYF. The CDR3 DNA sequence: TGTGCCAGCAGCTTCACTAGCGGGAGCGGAGAGACCCAGTACTTC.

The V call is TRBV19, the J call TRBJ2-3, with a possible D match to TRBD2 (5 bases). Germline V CDR1 and CDR2: LNHDA, SQIVND (reference sequence). The CDR3 runs 14 residues. Trimming pared 5 bases from V and 3 bases from J, leaving 12 bases between. The CDR3 loop reads CASSVLASTDTQYF. DNA of the CDR3: TGTGCCAGTAGTGTCCTAGCTTCGACAGATACGCAGTATTTT.

The table lists this clone with a few counts. The chain employs TRBV9 and TRBJ2-3; 8 bases map to TRBD2. The length of the CDR3 is 14 residues. The germline CDR1 and CDR2 sequences are SGDLS and YYNGEE. V shed 0 bases, J shed 6 bases, and the junction held 3 bases outside the gene matches. The CDR3 coding sequence is TGTGCCAGCAGCGTAGATACGGGAGGGGATACGCAGTATTTT. Translated, it gives CASSVDTGGDTQYF.

This clone was seen a few times. This chain connects TRBV10-1 to TRBJ2-1; D may be TRBD2 (6 bases). CDR3 length: 15 amino acids. Trimming left V 6 bases short and J 2 bases short, with 14 bases between. Germline CDR1 is WNHNN and CDR2 is SYGVQD (reference sequence). The CDR3 nucleotides read TGCGCCAGCAGCGTGGGGACTGGCGCCTACAATGAGCAGTTCTTC. Protein sequence: CASSVGTGAYNEQFF.

CDR3 region: CASSLDPSGSRSVTQYF. The CDR3 bases are TGTGCCAGCAGCTTGGATCCTAGCGGGAGTAGGAGCGTTACGCAGTATTTT. This chain joins TRBV5-4 and TRBJ2-3; TRBD2 aligns across 10 bases. Germline assignment: CDR1 SGHNT and CDR2 YYREEE (reference sequence). The CDR3 consists of 17 residues. The V gene end was trimmed by 0 bases and the J gene end by 8 bases; junction bases not matched to a gene: 12.

The V gene is TRBV15, the J gene TRBJ1-5, with a weak D call TRBD1 (6 bases). CDR1 is LNHNV and CDR2 is YYDKDF in the germline V gene (reference sequence). The CDR3 length is 14 residues. Trimming shortened V by 9 bases and J by 6 bases, and 18 bases separated the two germline ends. This chain's CDR3 is CATGDHRVAQPQHF. The CDR3 coding sequence is TGTGCCACGGGGGATCACAGGGTGGCTCAGCCCCAGCATTTT.

V and J are TRBV15 and TRBJ1-2; 7 bases align to TRBD1. The CDR3 spans 14 residues. J lost 7 bases, V lost 1 base, and 6 bases had no gene match. CDR1 is LNHNV and CDR2 is YYDKDF in the germline V gene (reference sequence). The CDR3 DNA reads as TGTGCCACCAGCAGAGCCGACAGGGCGTCTGGCTACACCTTC. Translated: CATSRADRASGYTF.

In its sample, this clone was seen a few times. The J gene is TRBJ1-4, the V gene TRBV6-6; D is undetermined. Trimming cost V 4 bases and J 0 bases, with 9 bases left between them. Germline loops: CDR1 MNHNY, CDR2 SVGAGI (reference sequence). CDR3 length equals 15 residues. The CDR3 protein is CASSSYSSTNEKLFF. In DNA, the CDR3 is TGTGCCAGCAGTTCTTACAGTTCAACTAATGAAAAACTGTTTTTT.

This chain connects TRBV7-2 to TRBJ2-7, with D perhaps TRBD2 (5 bases). The germline V and J ends were trimmed by 0 bases and 7 bases, with 10 bases remaining between them. The CDR3 spans 13 residues. Germline CDR1 SGHTA, CDR2 FQGNSA. CDR3 residues: CASSLAGVVEQYF. CDR3 nucleotide sequence: TGTGCCAGCAGCTTAGCGGGAGTGGTTGAGCAGTACTTC.

This clone showed up just a few times. The gene calls are TRBV7-2 and TRBJ2-5, with D possibly matching TRBD1 (6 bases). This CDR3 comprises 16 residues. The V end lost 3 bases, the J end lost 5 bases, and 19 bases lay between the germline ends. The germline CDR1 and CDR2 sequences are SGHTA and FQGNSA. The CDR3 DNA reads TGTGCCAGCAGCTTCGCCCGAGGGGGAGTTGGGGAGACCCAGTACTTC. Translation: CASSFARGGVGETQYF. The full variable domain, rest sourced from reference TRBV7-2 and TRBJ2-5, is GAGVSQSPSNKVTEKGKDVELRCDPISGHTALYWYRQSLGQGLEFLIYFQGNSAPDKSGLPSDRFSAERTGGSVSTLTIQRTQQEDSAVYLCASSFARGGVGETQYFGPGTRLLVL.

The V and J genes are TRBV2 and TRBJ2-7, with 8 bases lining up with TRBD2. J was trimmed by 3 bases and V by 6 bases; bases with no gene match: 4. CDR3 length equals 13 residues. Per the germline V gene, CDR1 is SNHLY and CDR2 is FYNNEI. DNA of the CDR3: TGTGCCAGCAGGCTAGCGGGTAGCTACGAGCAGTACTTC. Translated: CASRLAGSYEQYF.

The CDR3 loop reads CSVTEGSETQYF. CDR3 nucleotide sequence: TGCAGCGTCACAGAGGGCTCAGAGACCCAGTACTTC. V and J are TRBV29-1 and TRBJ2-5; D may be TRBD2 (5 bases). The CDR3 spans 12 residues. The V gene's germline CDR1 is SQVTM and CDR2 ANQGSEA. Trimming removed 6 bases from V and 4 bases from J, with 12 bases in between.

A few counts support this clone. V usage is TRBV18 and J usage is TRBJ1-1; no firm D call. The V end was cut by 6 bases, the J end by 0 bases, with 11 bases between. The V gene's germline CDR1 is KGHSH and CDR2 LQKENI. This CDR3 has 14 amino acids. The CDR3 nucleotides are TGTGCCAGCTCTCTCCAGCAGATGAACACTGAAGCTTTCTTT. Translated, it gives CASSLQQMNTEAFF.

This chain joins TRBV25-1 and TRBJ2-5; D is ambiguous. Germline loops: CDR1 MGHDK, CDR2 SYGVNS. The V gene lost 1 base and the J gene lost 7 bases, with 16 bases spanning the gap. The CDR3 covers 15 residues. CDR3: CASSESGGLLVTQYF. For the CDR3, the DNA is TGTGCCAGCAGTGAATCGGGCGGCCTCCTGGTGACCCAGTACTTC.

This clone was seen a few times. The J gene is TRBJ2-1, the V gene TRBV5-1; 7 bases line up with TRBD1. The J segment lost 0 bases and the V segment lost 5 bases, leaving 5 bases of the junction unmatched. The CDR3 runs 15 residues. Germline V gives CDR1 SGHRS, CDR2 YFSETQ. The DNA of the CDR3 is TGCGCCAGCAGACAACAGGGGAGCTCCTACAATGAGCAGTTCTTC. This translates into CASRQQGSSYNEQFF.

This clone has just a few counts. V is TRBV14 and J is TRBJ1-3; TRBD1 is a possible D gene (6 bases). CDR1 and CDR2 (germline): SGHDN, FVKESK. V lost 4 bases and J 0 bases, leaving 16 bases between the germline ends. This CDR3 is 17 amino acids long. The CDR3 region is CASSLLDRSLSGNTIYF. CDR3 in DNA: TGTGCCAGCAGCCTCTTGGACAGATCCCTCTCTGGAAACACCATATATTTT.

J is TRBJ2-3 and V is TRBV12-5, with 9 bases fitting TRBD1. The CDR3 is made up of 15 amino acids. The germline gives CDR1 LGHNT, CDR2 FRNRAP. V shed 2 bases, J shed 4 bases, and the junction held 4 bases outside the gene matches. CDR3 protein: CASGLPRDRADTQYF. The CDR3 DNA follows: TGTGCTAGTGGTTTGCCTCGGGACAGGGCAGATACGCAGTATTTT.

V is TRBV19 and J is TRBJ2-3, with D maybe TRBD2 (6 bases). Trimming removed 4 bases at V and 2 bases at J, with 16 bases between. CDR1 and CDR2 (germline): LNHDA, SQIVND (reference sequence). The CDR3 contains 16 residues. Here the CDR3 reads CASSSRDFLYTDTQYF. CDR3 nucleotide sequence: TGTGCCAGTAGTAGCCGGGACTTCCTCTACACAGATACGCAGTATTTT.

This clone was observed a few times. This rearrangement joins TRBV7-2 to TRBJ2-1; TRBD2 matches 14 bases. Trimming cost V 5 bases and J 7 bases; bases outside gene matches: 13. The CDR3 runs to 18 residues. The V gene's germline CDR1 is SGHTA and CDR2 FQGNSA. The CDR3: CASSPRPGTSGRTNEQFF. CDR3 nucleotide sequence: TGTGCCAGCAGCCCTCGGCCCGGGACTAGCGGGAGAACAAATGAGCAGTTCTTC.